Below, one T cell receptor beta chain is given with its context. What it binds is not known. The sample belongs to a study of T cells in Graves' hyperthyroidism and ophthalmopathy. General study findings and limits: The blood repertoire included most of the expanded thyroid clonotypes above 0.001. With a median lead of approximately 6 months before onset, the model predicted ophthalmopathy.

Amplification targeted TCR beta CDR3 regions from RNA transcripts. First-round RT-PCR of the TCR CDR3 relied on the HTBI primer set. Using its own MiXCR run on the multiplex PCR reads, TCRdb lists one record per CDR3 protein. This table has about 350,000 distinct CDR3 sequences, 15% to 20% appearing once. It was less than 13 ml of fresh peripheral blood that supplied the PBMCs. The origin of this receptor is a woman aged 18-35 years with Graves' hyperthyroidism. Sequences were obtained from blood.

CDR3 residues: CASGLRGEETQYF. The CDR3 DNA follows: TGCGCCAGCGGCCTGAGGGGAGAAGAGACCCAGTACTTC. This chain joins TRBV5-1 and TRBJ2-5; D possibly matches TRBD1 or TRBD2 (5 bases each). The CDR3 length is 13 residues. The germline V and J ends were trimmed by 7 bases and 3 bases, with 13 bases remaining between them. Germline V gives CDR1 SGHRS, CDR2 YFSETQ.